Presented here are 29 T cell receptor beta chains from one specimen sequenced in a study of identical twins. TCRdb re-called the 5' RACE reads through MiXCR, storing one row per CDR3 protein. Counted here are approximately 700,000 distinct CDR3 sequences, approximately 6% occurring once; the ten biggest clones make up roughly 1.8%. Input material: naive T cells sorted from blood. All receptors come from a man between 18 and 29 years old in good health.

This CDR3 is CASSLVGTATTGELFF. CDR3 nucleotides: TGTGCCAGCAGCTTAGTTGGGACAGCGACCACCGGGGAGCTGTTTTTT. The chain joins TRBV7-2 to TRBJ2-2; 7 bases align to TRBD1. V shed 1 base and J 4 bases; nucleotides not matched to a gene: 6. The CDR3 is 16 residues long. Germline assignment: CDR1 SGHTA and CDR2 FQGNSA.

There are a few counts of this clonotype. The CDR3 DNA sequence: TGTGCCAGCGCGCACCCGGGACTAGCGGGAAGGCCAACCTCCTACAATGAGCAGTTCTTC. Translating it yields CASAHPGLAGRPTSYNEQFF. V usage is TRBV3-1 and J usage is TRBJ2-1; 13 bases agree with TRBD2. Germline loops: CDR1 LGHDT, CDR2 YNNKEL (reference sequence). Losses at the gene ends were 8 bases for V and 0 bases for J; bases not matched to a gene: 16. This CDR3 has 20 residues.

As to this clonotype: A read error may explain this, as a much larger clone is one base away. The CDR3 region is CASCLDLGDTIYF. DNA of the CDR3: TGTGCCAGCTGCTTAGATCTTGGTGACACCATATATTTT. The chain joins TRBV11-2 to TRBJ1-3; D gene uncertain. The CDR3 has 13 residues. Germline CDR1 is SGHAT and CDR2 is FQNNGV. Full variable domain (rest looked up from reference TRBV11-2 and TRBJ1-3): EAGVAQSPRYKIIEKRQSVAFWCNPISGHATLYWYQQILGQGPKLLIQFQNNGVVDDSQLPKDRFSAERLKGVDSTLKIQPAKLEDSAVYLCASCLDLGDTIYFGEGSWLTVV.

V and J are TRBV6-2 or TRBV6-3 and TRBJ2-7, with 7 positions matching TRBD2. Germline V gives CDR1 MNHEY, CDR2 SVGEGT. CDR3 length equals 15 residues. V lost 6 bases and J lost 3; bases outside the gene matches: 11. CDR3 DNA sequence: TGTGCCAGCAGATCGCACCTAGCGGACTACTACGAGCAGTACGTC. This translates into CASRSHLADYYEQYV.

This clonotype was seen a handful of times. V is TRBV5-6 and J is TRBJ2-1, with D unclear. Per the germline V gene, CDR1 is SGHDT and CDR2 is YYEEEE. The CDR3 has 16 residues. V lost 2 bases, J lost 3 bases, and 15 bases lay in between. The CDR3 nucleotides read TGTGCCAGCAGCTTCGTGGCGGTGGGCTTCTACAATGAGCAGTTCTTC. This encodes CASSFVAVGFYNEQFF. Drawing the rest from reference TRBV5-6 and TRBJ2-1, the complete variable domain is DAGVTQSPTHLIKTRGQQVTLRCSPKSGHDTVSWYQQALGQGPQFIFQYYEEEERQRGNFPDRFSGHQFPNYSSELNVNALLLGDSALYLCASSFVAVGFYNEQFFGPGTRLTVL.

This clonotype was detected many times. V usage is TRBV10-3 and J usage is TRBJ2-4; D gene unclear. Germline-derived CDR1 and CDR2 are ENHRY and SYGVKD. The germline V and J ends were trimmed by 0 bases and 0 bases, with 9 bases remaining between them. The CDR3 consists of 16 residues. The CDR3 DNA reads as TGTGCCATCAGTGAGTCTATGGCCCCAGCCAAAAACATTCAGTACTTC. Its translation: CAISESMAPAKNIQYF.

This clonotype occurred many times. The rearrangement uses TRBV5-1 and TRBJ2-5; 9 bases align to TRBD1. The V gene end was trimmed by 4 bases and the J gene end by 5 bases; junction bases not matched to a gene: 3. This CDR3 region has 13 residues. Germline V lookup: CDR1 SGHRS, CDR2 YFSETQ. The CDR3 DNA is TGCGCCAGCAGCCACAGGGGGCTGGAGACCCAGTACTTC. The encoded protein is CASSHRGLETQYF.

The table lists this clonotype with many counts. V usage is TRBV28 and J usage is TRBJ2-3; D is undetermined. V was trimmed by 7 bases and J by 6 bases, leaving 11 bases between them. The CDR3 runs to 12 residues. Germline V gene data show CDR1 as MDHEN and CDR2 as SYDVKM. The CDR3 spells CASTADGDTQYF. The CDR3 bases are TGTGCCAGCACAGCCGACGGGGATACGCAGTATTTT.

The sample holds many counts of this clonotype. V is TRBV5-1 and J is TRBJ1-2; 8 nucleotides align to TRBD1. This CDR3 is built from 16 residues. In germline, CDR1 is SGHRS, CDR2 YFSETQ. Trimming took 2 bases from V and 3 from J; bases not matched to a gene: 9. CDR3 sequence (DNA): TGCGCCAGCAGCTTTTGGACAGGGCGTATGGACTATGGCTACACCTTC. It encodes CASSFWTGRMDYGYTF.

The V gene is TRBV14, the J gene TRBJ2-3; D is undetermined. Germline values: CDR1 SGHDN, CDR2 FVKESK. V lost 1 base and J lost 6, with 14 bases in between. The CDR3 runs 15 residues. The CDR3 nucleotides read TGTGCCAGCAGCCAAGTCGGTGGGGTTTATGATACGCAGTATTTT. It codes for CASSQVGGVYDTQYF.

V gene TRBV6-5 combines with J gene TRBJ2-7; either TRBD1 or TRBD2 may supply D (5 bases each). V was trimmed by 2 bases and J by 5 bases, leaving 13 bases between them. The CDR3 length is 14 residues. From germline, CDR1 is MNHEY and CDR2 SVGAGI. CDR3 in amino acids: CASSYTSRGDEQYV. The CDR3 nucleotides read TGTGCCAGCAGTTACACCTCGAGAGGGGACGAGCAGTACGTC.

This clonotype was picked up many times. The chain couples TRBV7-9 to TRBJ1-1, with D maybe TRBD1 (5 bases). Deletions cut 1 base from V and 4 bases from J, with 19 bases between. The germline V gene has CDR1 SEHNR and CDR2 FQNEAQ (reference sequence). CDR3 length: 17 residues. CDR3: CASSLVSWTSDGTEAFF. CDR3 nucleotides: TGTGCCAGCAGCTTAGTGTCATGGACATCCGATGGCACTGAAGCTTTCTTT. Full variable domain (outside the CDR3, taken from reference TRBV7-9 and TRBJ1-1): DTGVSQNPRHKITKRGQNVTFRCDPISEHNRLYWYRQTLGQGPEFLTYFQNEAQLEKSRLLSDRFSAERPKGSFSTLEIQRTEQGDSAMYLCASSLVSWTSDGTEAFFGQGTRLTVV.

This clonotype was counted only a few times. CDR3 sequence (DNA): TGTGCCACCAGTGCCCTGGGAGGGCAGGGTGGGCAAGAGACCCAGTACTTC. This sequence encodes CATSALGGQGGQETQYF. The gene calls are TRBV24-1 and TRBJ2-5; 7 bases agree with TRBD2. CDR1 is KGHDR, CDR2 SFDVKD, per germline. CDR3 length: 17 amino acids. The junction had 13 bases not matched to a gene; V was cut back by 5 bases and J by 2 bases.

In this sample, this clonotype turned up many times. The junction departs from the called germline gene at one end, perhaps through a read error. This rearrangement joins TRBV29-1 to TRBJ1-1; 9 bases line up with TRBD1. CDR3 length: 14 residues. Germline V gene sequence: CDR1 SQVTM, CDR2 ANQGSEA. The CDR3 DNA reads as TGCAGCGCTGAAGGGACAGGGAAAGGCACTGAAGCTTTCTTT. Its protein product is CSAEGTGKGTEAFF.

V gene TRBV18 combines with J gene TRBJ2-7, with D hard to call. CDR1 is KGHSH, CDR2 LQKENI, per germline. The CDR3 sequence is 14 residues long. Deletions cut 6 bases from V and 0 bases from J, with 12 bases between. DNA for the CDR3: TGTGCCAGCTCCCGTTTTGCTGGCTCCTACGAGCAGTACTTC. Its translation: CASSRFAGSYEQYF.

In its sample, this clonotype was seen many times. The rearrangement joins TRBV20-1 to TRBJ1-2; 7 bases are shared with TRBD1. With V trimmed by 6 bases and J by 8 bases, 12 bases remained unmatched. The CDR3 length is 13 residues. Per the germline V gene, CDR1 is DFQATT and CDR2 is SNEGSKA (reference sequence). The CDR3 reads CSAYPGQLEGYTF. The CDR3 nucleotides are TGCAGTGCGTACCCGGGACAGCTCGAGGGCTACACCTTC.

The V gene is TRBV20-1, the J gene TRBJ2-7; 7 nucleotides agree with TRBD1. The CDR3 is 15 amino acids. Germline V gives CDR1 DFQATT, CDR2 SNEGSKA (reference sequence). The V and J ends lost 0 bases and 0 bases, in that order; junction bases with no gene match: 5. CDR3 DNA: TGCAGTGCTAGAGATCACAGGGGAAGCTCCTACGAGCAGTACGTC. Its translation is CSARDHRGSSYEQYV.

This clonotype was detected many times. The rearrangement joins TRBV29-1 to TRBJ1-5, with a tentative D call TRBD1 (6 bases). CDR3 size: 13 residues. V was clipped by 2 bases and J by 7 bases, with 12 bases between them. CDR1 is SQVTM and CDR2 is ANQGSEA in the germline V gene. CDR3 sequence: CSVEIGRGQPQHF. Here the CDR3 DNA reads TGCAGCGTTGAAATCGGGAGGGGGCAGCCCCAGCATTTT. Full variable domain (rest looked up from reference TRBV29-1 and TRBJ1-5): SAVISQKPSRDICQRGTSLTIQCQVDSQVTMMFWYRQQPGQSLTLIATANQGSEATYESGFVIDKFPISRPNLTFSTLTVSNMSPEDSSIYLCSVEIGRGQPQHFGDGTRLSIL.

This clonotype was recorded many times. The V gene is TRBV7-2, the J gene TRBJ2-3; D uncertain. Trimming removed 5 bases from V and 0 bases from J, with 6 bases in between. There are 13 residues in the CDR3. Germline lookup yields CDR1 SGHTA and CDR2 FQGNSA. CDR3 bases: TGTGCCAGCAGCCCCTGGAGCACAGATACGCAGTATTTT. Translated, it gives CASSPWSTDTQYF. The entire variable domain, with the rest obtained from reference TRBV7-2 and TRBJ2-3, is as follows: GAGVSQSPSNKVTEKGKDVELRCDPISGHTALYWYRQSLGQGLEFLIYFQGNSAPDKSGLPSDRFSAERTGGSVSTLTIQRTQQEDSAVYLCASSPWSTDTQYFGPGTRLTVL.

This clonotype has more than one count but fewer than ten. This sequence joins TRBV7-2 and TRBJ2-2; D ambiguous. This CDR3 is 13 amino acids long. V gave up 2 bases and J gave up 6 bases, with 7 bases separating them. Germline V lookup: CDR1 SGHTA, CDR2 FQGNSA. As DNA, the CDR3 is TGTGCCAGCAGCTTATTTTCCCCCGGGGAGCTGTTTTTT. Its protein product is CASSLFSPGELFF.

This clonotype was observed a few times. The CDR3, as DNA: TGTGCCAGTACAGGGATCCCTAGATATGGCTACACCTTC. This codes for CASTGIPRYGYTF. The rearrangement uses TRBV2 and TRBJ1-2, with TRBD1 as a possible D gene (6 bases). The length of the CDR3 is 13 residues. CDR1 SNHLY and CDR2 FYNNEI come from the germline V gene. With 9 bases removed from V and 5 bases from J, the gap between germline ends came to 16 bases.

This clonotype appeared a few times. CDR3 bases: TGTGCCAGCAGTTACTCGATCTTAGCGGGCCATGAGCAGTTCTTC. Its translation is CASSYSILAGHEQFF. The gene calls are TRBV6-5 and TRBJ2-1, with 7 nucleotides matching TRBD2. The J segment lost 8 bases and the V segment lost 0 bases, leaving 7 bases of the junction unmatched. The CDR3 sequence is 15 residues long. Germline-derived CDR1 and CDR2 are MNHEY and SVGAGI.

This clonotype was counted between two and nine times. The CDR3 DNA sequence: TGTGCCAGCAGCTTATTCGGACTAGCGGGAGTCTACGAGCAGTACTTC. Its translation: CASSLFGLAGVYEQYF. The chain is built from TRBV7-2 and TRBJ2-7, with 13 positions matching TRBD2. CDR3 size: 16 residues. The J segment lost 3 bases and the V segment lost 2 bases, leaving 4 bases of the junction unmatched. Germline V lookup: CDR1 SGHTA, CDR2 FQGNSA.

This clonotype was seen a few times. The chain has TRBV20-1 and TRBJ2-1, with 14 bases identical to TRBD2. Per germline, CDR1 DFQATT and CDR2 SNEGSKA (reference sequence). Trimming at V came to 1 base and at J to 4 bases, leaving 0 bases not matched to a gene. The CDR3 is 15 amino acids. In nucleotides, the CDR3 is TGCAGTGCTAGAGGGACTAGCGGGAGGTACAATGAGCAGTTCTTC. It codes for CSARGTSGRYNEQFF.

Concerning this clonotype: Given a much more abundant clone one base away, this may be a read error. The chain is built from TRBV9 and TRBJ2-1, with 7 bases lining up with TRBD2. Germline loops: CDR1 SGDLS, CDR2 YYNGEE. This CDR3 spans 14 amino acids. DNA for the CDR3: TGTGCCAGCACCTCCGGGACTAACTACAGTGAGCAGTTCTTC. Protein: CASTSGTNYSEQFF.

This clonotype occurred many times. The chain links TRBV12-3 or TRBV12-4 to TRBJ2-1; D is perhaps TRBD2 (5 bases). V was clipped by 3 bases and J by 0 bases, with 18 bases between them. The CDR3 has 18 amino acids. The CDR3 nucleotides are TGTGCCAGCAGTTTGAGGGTGGGGAAGGGTGGCTCCTACAATGAGCAGTTCTTC. It codes for CASSLRVGKGGSYNEQFF.

The chain joins TRBV6-1 to TRBJ2-7, with TRBD1 matching over 10 bases. After removal of 3 bases from V and 12 bases from J, the junction contained 8 bases not matched to a gene. CDR1 and CDR2 (germline): MNHNS, SASEGT. The CDR3 contains 13 residues. The CDR3 coding sequence is TGTGCCAGCAGTGAGGGGACAGGGGCCTATCGGTACTTC. Translation gives CASSEGTGAYRYF.

There are a few counts of this clonotype. The J gene is TRBJ2-1, the V gene TRBV3-1; 8 positions match TRBD2. Germline loops: CDR1 LGHDT, CDR2 YNNKEL (reference sequence). J was trimmed by 9 bases and V by 1 base; bases with no gene match: 20. The CDR3 consists of 19 residues. The CDR3 sequence is CASSQVGFSGSRGLSEQFF. CDR3 in DNA: TGTGCCAGCAGCCAAGTCGGGTTCAGCGGGAGCCGAGGTCTCTCTGAGCAGTTCTTC.

The chain uses TRBV20-1 and TRBJ2-5; no definite D call. Germline V gives CDR1 DFQATT, CDR2 SNEGSKA (reference sequence). The CDR3 has 11 amino acids. V lost 4 bases and J lost 3, with 6 bases in between. CDR3 protein: CSATKEETQYF. CDR3 coding DNA: TGCAGTGCTACCAAAGAAGAGACCCAGTACTTC.